The 12 T cell receptor beta chains presented below share a single source sample, sequenced in a study of T cells in Graves' hyperthyroidism and ophthalmopathy. The investigators amplified TCR beta CDR3 regions from RNA transcripts. When the TCR CDR3 underwent first-round RT-PCR, the HTBI primer set was used. MiXCR, run by TCRdb on the multiplex PCR reads, gives a single entry per CDR3 protein. The repertoire consists of approximately 420,000 distinct CDR3 sequences, with about an eighth occurring once and the leading ten covering 5% to 6%. Material for sequencing was blood. These TCRs come from a woman younger than 30 with Graves' hyperthyroidism.

The chain combines TRBV7-6 with TRBJ2-5; D is perhaps TRBD2 (6 bases). CDR3 length: 18 residues. V lost 5 bases and J lost 0, with 22 bases in between. CDR1 is SGHVS and CDR2 is FNYEAQ in the germline V gene. As DNA, the CDR3 is TGTGCCAGCAGCCCGCGCCCCCCCCGGGGACTGTACCAAGAGACCCAGTACTTC. As protein: CASSPRPPRGLYQETQYF.

V gene TRBV19 combines with J gene TRBJ2-4; 11 bases match TRBD2. Germline trimming cut 7 bases from V and 2 bases from J; bases unmatched to any gene: 10. The length of the CDR3 is 17 residues. Germline assignment: CDR1 LNHDA and CDR2 SQIVND (reference sequence). The CDR3 here is CASTLAGGGWTKNIQYF. The CDR3 DNA is TGTGCCAGTACGCTAGCGGGAGGAGGGTGGACCAAAAACATTCAGTACTTC.

This clonotype has a handful of counts. The chain joins TRBV14 to TRBJ2-3; D unclear. This CDR3 has 13 amino acids. Germline CDR1 and CDR2: SGHDN and FVKESK. The ends were cut back, 1 base at V and 8 bases at J, with 10 bases in the middle. Here the CDR3 reads CASSQVFTSTQYF. CDR3 nucleotide sequence: TGTGCCAGCAGCCAAGTGTTTACGAGTACGCAGTATTTT.

Of note for this clonotype: One end of the junction varies from germline; a read error may be responsible. The chain combines TRBV20-1 with TRBJ1-2; the D is unclear. The CDR3 consists of 12 residues. The germline V gene has CDR1 DFQATT and CDR2 SNEGSKA (reference sequence). The CDR3 region is CSAGDDMHGYTF. In DNA, the CDR3 is TGCAGTGCTGGAGACGACATGCATGGCTACACCTTC.

This clonotype occurred many times. The rearrangement uses TRBV7-3 and TRBJ1-2; 9 nucleotides line up with TRBD1. Germline lookup yields CDR1 SGHTA and CDR2 FQGTGA. The CDR3 is 13 amino acids. V trimming: 6 bases; J trimming: 4 bases; junction bases outside the gene matches: 3. The CDR3 DNA reads as TGTGCCAGCAGTCCGACAGGGGGCTATGGCTACACCTTC. Its translation is CASSPTGGYGYTF.

Ten or more counts support this clonotype. The chain joins TRBV12-3 or TRBV12-4 to TRBJ1-2; a weak D match, TRBD1 (5 bases). This CDR3 spans 13 amino acids. The ends were cut back, 8 bases at V and 4 bases at J, with 14 bases in the middle. The CDR3 DNA sequence: TGTGCCAGCGCTGGGGGGGGTATCTATGGCTACACCTTC. Residues: CASAGGGIYGYTF.

This clonotype was counted a few times. The chain is built from TRBV19 and TRBJ1-6; no clear D. The length of the CDR3 is 14 residues. V shed 4 bases and J shed 7 bases, with 11 bases lying between them. Germline assignment: CDR1 LNHDA and CDR2 SQIVND (reference sequence). The CDR3 nucleotides are TGTGCCAGTAGTACGGGCAACCGGAATTCACCCCTCCACTTT. Translated, it gives CASSTGNRNSPLHF. The complete variable domain, with remaining parts taken from reference TRBV19 and TRBJ1-6, reads DGGITQSPKYLFRKEGQNVTLSCEQNLNHDAMYWYRQDPGQGLRLIYYSQIVNDFQKGDIAEGYSVSREKKESFPLTVTSAQKNPTAFYLCASSTGNRNSPLHFGNGTRLTVT.

This clonotype showed up just a few times. This may be a read error: a much more frequent sequence differs by one nucleotide. The genes are TRBV3-1 and TRBJ2-7; no reliable D call. CDR3 length equals 14 residues. Trimming cost V 0 bases and J 0 bases, with 6 bases left between them. Germline V gene data show CDR1 as LGHDT and CDR2 as YNNKEL (reference sequence). CDR3 residues: CASSQDGLSYEQYF. CDR3 DNA sequence: TGTGCCAGCAGCCAAGACGGGCTCTCCTACGAGCAGTACTTC.

J is TRBJ2-1 and V is TRBV28; 8 bases match TRBD2. V shed 2 bases, J shed 7 bases, and the junction held 13 bases outside the gene matches. The length of the CDR3 is 17 residues. Germline CDR1 and CDR2: MDHEN and SYDVKM. CDR3 sequence reads: CASSLGGAAGADNEQFF. CDR3 in DNA: TGTGCCAGCAGTTTAGGGGGGGCAGCGGGAGCTGATAATGAGCAGTTCTTC.

This clonotype came up a few times. The germline gene is not matched at one end of the junction; a read error may be the cause. This chain connects TRBV4-1 to TRBJ2-7, with 8 bases lining up with TRBD2. The CDR3 sequence is 17 residues long. Germline V CDR1 and CDR2: MGHRA, YSYEKL. CDR3 protein: CASSQEGLAGGSSEQYF. The CDR3 region has the DNA TGCGCCAGCAGCCAAGAGGGCCTTGCGGGAGGCTCCTCCGAGCAGTACTTC.

The chain couples TRBV7-9 to TRBJ2-1; 16 bases align to TRBD2. The V gene's germline CDR1 is SEHNR and CDR2 FQNEAQ (reference sequence). The J segment lost 3 bases and the V segment lost 4 bases, leaving 15 bases of the junction unmatched. The CDR3 has 21 residues. CDR3 bases: TGTGCCAGCAGCTCCAGACCCGGGACTAGCGGGAGGGCCGTTCTCTACAATGAGCAGTTCTTC. Translated: CASSSRPGTSGRAVLYNEQFF.

There are many counts of this clonotype. This chain joins TRBV12-3 or TRBV12-4 and TRBJ1-1, with D tentatively TRBD1 (5 bases). This CDR3 contains 14 residues. Between the trimmed V and J ends, which lost 3 bases and 3 bases, there was a span of 11 bases. CDR3 sequence: CASSLMAGDTEAFF. The DNA for the CDR3 is TGTGCCAGCAGTTTGATGGCGGGGGACACTGAAGCTTTCTTT.